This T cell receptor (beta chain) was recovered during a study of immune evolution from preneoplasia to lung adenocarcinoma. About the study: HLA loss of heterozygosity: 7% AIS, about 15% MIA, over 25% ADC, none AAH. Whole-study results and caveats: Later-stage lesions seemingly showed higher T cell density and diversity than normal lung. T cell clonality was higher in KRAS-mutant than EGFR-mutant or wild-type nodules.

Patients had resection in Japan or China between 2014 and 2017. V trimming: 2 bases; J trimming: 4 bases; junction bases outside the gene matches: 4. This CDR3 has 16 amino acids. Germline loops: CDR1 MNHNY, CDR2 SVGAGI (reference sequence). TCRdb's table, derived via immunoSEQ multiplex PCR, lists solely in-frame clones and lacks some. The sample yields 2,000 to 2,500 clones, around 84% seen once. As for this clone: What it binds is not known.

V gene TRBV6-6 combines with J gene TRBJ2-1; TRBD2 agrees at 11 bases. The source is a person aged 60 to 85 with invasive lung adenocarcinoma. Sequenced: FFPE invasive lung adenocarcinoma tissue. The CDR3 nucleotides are TGTGCCAGCAGTTACGGGGCTAGCGGGAGGTACAATGAGCAGTTCTTC. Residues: CASSYGASGRYNEQFF.